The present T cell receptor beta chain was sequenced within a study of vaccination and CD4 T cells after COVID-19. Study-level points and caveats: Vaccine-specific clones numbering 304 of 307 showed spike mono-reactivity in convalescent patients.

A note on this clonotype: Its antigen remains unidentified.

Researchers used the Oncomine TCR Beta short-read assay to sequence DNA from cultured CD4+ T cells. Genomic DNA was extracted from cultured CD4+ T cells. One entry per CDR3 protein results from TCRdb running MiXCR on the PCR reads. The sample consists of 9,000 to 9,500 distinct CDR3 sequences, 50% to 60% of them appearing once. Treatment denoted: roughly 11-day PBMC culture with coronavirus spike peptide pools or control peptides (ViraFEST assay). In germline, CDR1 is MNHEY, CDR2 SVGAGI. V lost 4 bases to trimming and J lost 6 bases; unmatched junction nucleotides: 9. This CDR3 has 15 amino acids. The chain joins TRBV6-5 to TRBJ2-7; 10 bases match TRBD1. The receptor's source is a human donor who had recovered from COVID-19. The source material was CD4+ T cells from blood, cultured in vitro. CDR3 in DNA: TGTGCCAGCAGTTCCGCCGGGACAGGGGAGAGCGAGCAGTACTTC. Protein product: CASSSAGTGESEQYF.